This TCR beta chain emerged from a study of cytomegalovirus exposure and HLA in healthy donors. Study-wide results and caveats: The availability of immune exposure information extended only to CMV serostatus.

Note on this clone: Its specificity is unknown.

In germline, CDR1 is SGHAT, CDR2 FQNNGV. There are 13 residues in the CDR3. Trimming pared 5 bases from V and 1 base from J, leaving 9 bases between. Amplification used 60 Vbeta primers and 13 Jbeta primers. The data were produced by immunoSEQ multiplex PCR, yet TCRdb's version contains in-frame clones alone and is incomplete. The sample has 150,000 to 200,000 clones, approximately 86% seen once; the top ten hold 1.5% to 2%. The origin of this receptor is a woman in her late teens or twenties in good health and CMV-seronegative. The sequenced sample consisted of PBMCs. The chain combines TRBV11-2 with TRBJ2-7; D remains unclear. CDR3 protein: CASSPEASYEQYF. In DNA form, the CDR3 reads TGTGCCAGCAGCCCGGAAGCGTCCTACGAGCAGTACTTC.